This TCR beta chain is drawn from a study of cytomegalovirus exposure and HLA in healthy donors. V was cut by 3 bases and J by 3 bases, with 12 bases left in between. From germline, CDR1 is SGHNT and CDR2 YYREEE (reference sequence). This CDR3 has 14 amino acids. This clone was seen only a few times. The PCR employed 60 Vbeta primers together with 13 Jbeta primers. Data came from immunoSEQ multiplex PCR; TCRdb stores just in-frame clones and leaves some out. The repertoire holds under 150,000 clones, with over 65% as singletons. Sequencing was carried out using PBMCs. The TCR comes from a woman aged 40 to 50 in good health and CMV-seronegative. The rearrangement links TRBV5-4 to TRBJ1-1; possibly TRBD1 for D (6 bases). The CDR3 sequence is CASSYRGGDTEAFF. CDR3 DNA sequence: TGTGCCAGCAGCTACCGAGGGGGAGACACTGAAGCTTTCTTT. Variable domain in full (rest from reference TRBV5-4 and TRBJ1-1): ETGVTQSPTHLIKTRGQQVTLRCSSQSGHNTVSWYQQALGQGPQFIFQYYREEENGRGNFPPRFSGLQFPNYSSELNVNALELDDSALYLCASSYRGGDTEAFFGQGTRLTVV.